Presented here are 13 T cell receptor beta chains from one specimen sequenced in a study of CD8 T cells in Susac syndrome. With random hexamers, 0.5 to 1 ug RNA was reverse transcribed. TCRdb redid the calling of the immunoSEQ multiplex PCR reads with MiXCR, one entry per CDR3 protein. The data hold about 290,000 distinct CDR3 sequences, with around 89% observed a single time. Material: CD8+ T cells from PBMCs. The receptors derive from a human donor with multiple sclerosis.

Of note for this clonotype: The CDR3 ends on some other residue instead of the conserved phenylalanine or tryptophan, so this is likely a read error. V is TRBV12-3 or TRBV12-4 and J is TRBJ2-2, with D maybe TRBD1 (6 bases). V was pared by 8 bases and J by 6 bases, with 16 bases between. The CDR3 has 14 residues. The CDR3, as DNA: TGTGCCAGCGGGAACACAGGGCCCGCCGGGGAGCTGTTTTCT. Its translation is CASGNTGPAGELFS.

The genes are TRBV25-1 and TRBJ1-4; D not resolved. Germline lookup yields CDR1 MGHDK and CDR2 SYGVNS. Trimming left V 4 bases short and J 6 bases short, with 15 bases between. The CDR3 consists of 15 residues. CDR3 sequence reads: CASSAYSSSHEKLFF. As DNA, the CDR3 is TGTGCCAGCAGTGCCTACAGCTCCTCCCATGAAAAACTGTTTTTT.

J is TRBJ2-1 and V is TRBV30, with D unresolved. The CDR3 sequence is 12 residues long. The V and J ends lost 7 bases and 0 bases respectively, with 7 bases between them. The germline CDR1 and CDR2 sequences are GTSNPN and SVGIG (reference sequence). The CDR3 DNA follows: TGTGCCTACGAGAGCTCCTACAATGAGCAGTTCTTC. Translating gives CAYESSYNEQFF.

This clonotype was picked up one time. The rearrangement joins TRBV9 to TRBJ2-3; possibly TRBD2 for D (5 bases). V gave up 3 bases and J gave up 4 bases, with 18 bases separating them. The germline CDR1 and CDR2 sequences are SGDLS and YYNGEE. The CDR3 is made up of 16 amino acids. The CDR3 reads CASSGGAVTRPDTQYF. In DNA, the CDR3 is TGTGCCAGCAGCGGTGGAGCCGTAACTAGGCCAGATACGCAGTATTTT.

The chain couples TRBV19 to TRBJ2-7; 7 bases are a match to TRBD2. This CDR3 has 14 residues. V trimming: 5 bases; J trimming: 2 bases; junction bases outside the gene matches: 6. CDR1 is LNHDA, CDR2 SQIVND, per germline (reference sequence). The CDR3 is CASSPAAGAYEQYF. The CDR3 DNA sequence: TGTGCCAGTAGTCCTGCCGCGGGGGCCTACGAGCAGTACTTC.

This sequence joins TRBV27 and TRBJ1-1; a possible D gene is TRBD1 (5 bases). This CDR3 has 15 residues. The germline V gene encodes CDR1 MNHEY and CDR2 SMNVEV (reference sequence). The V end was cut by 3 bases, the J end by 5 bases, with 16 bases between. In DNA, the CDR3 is TGTGCCAGCAGTTTTGGGACCCCTAGTGGGACTGAAGCTTTCTTT. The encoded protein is CASSFGTPSGTEAFF.

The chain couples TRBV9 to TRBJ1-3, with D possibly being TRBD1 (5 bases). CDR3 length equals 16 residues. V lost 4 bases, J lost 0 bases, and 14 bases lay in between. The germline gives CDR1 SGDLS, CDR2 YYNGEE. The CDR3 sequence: CASSSRATDSGNTIYF. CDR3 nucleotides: TGTGCCAGCAGCTCCCGTGCGACAGACTCTGGAAACACCATATATTTT. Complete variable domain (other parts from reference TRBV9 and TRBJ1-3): DSGVTQTPKHLITATGQRVTLRCSPRSGDLSVYWYQQSLDQGLQFLIQYYNGEERAKGNILERFSAQQFPDLHSELNLSSLELGDSALYFCASSSRATDSGNTIYFGEGSWLTVV.

CDR3: CASNRGNEKLFF. The CDR3 DNA follows: TGTGCCAGTAACAGGGGTAATGAAAAACTGTTTTTT. This chain links TRBV19 with TRBJ1-4; TRBD1 matches 7 bases. V gave up 7 bases and J gave up 4 bases; unmatched junction bases: 0. The length of the CDR3 is 12 residues. Germline V gene sequence: CDR1 LNHDA, CDR2 SQIVND (reference sequence).

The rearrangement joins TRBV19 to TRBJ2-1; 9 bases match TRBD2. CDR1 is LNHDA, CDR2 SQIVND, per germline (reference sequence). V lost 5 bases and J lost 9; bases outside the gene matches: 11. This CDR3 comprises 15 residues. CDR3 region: CASSQGGGAWIEQFF. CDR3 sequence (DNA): TGTGCCAGTAGTCAGGGCGGGGGGGCCTGGATTGAGCAGTTCTTC. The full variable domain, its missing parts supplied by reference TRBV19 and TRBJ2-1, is DGGITQSPKYLFRKEGQNVTLSCEQNLNHDAMYWYRQDPGQGLRLIYYSQIVNDFQKGDIAEGYSVSREKKESFPLTVTSAQKNPTAFYLCASSQGGGAWIEQFFGPGTRLTVL.

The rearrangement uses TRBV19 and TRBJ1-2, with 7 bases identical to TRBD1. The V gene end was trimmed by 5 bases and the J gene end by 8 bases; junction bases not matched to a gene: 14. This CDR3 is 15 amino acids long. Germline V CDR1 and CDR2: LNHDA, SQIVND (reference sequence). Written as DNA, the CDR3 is TGTGCCAGTAGTCTACTCGGGACAGACCCTCTGGGCTACACCTTC. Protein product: CASSLLGTDPLGYTF.

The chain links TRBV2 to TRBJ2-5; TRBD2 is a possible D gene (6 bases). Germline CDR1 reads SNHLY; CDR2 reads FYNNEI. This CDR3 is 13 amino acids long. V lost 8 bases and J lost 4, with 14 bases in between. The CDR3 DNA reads TGTGCCAGCGTGGCGGGGTGGGGAGAGACCCAGTACTTC. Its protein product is CASVAGWGETQYF.

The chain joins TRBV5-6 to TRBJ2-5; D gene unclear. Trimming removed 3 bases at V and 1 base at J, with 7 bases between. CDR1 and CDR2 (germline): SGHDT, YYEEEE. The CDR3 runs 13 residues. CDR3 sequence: CASSSDAQETQYF. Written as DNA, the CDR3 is TGTGCCAGCAGCTCGGATGCCCAAGAGACCCAGTACTTC.

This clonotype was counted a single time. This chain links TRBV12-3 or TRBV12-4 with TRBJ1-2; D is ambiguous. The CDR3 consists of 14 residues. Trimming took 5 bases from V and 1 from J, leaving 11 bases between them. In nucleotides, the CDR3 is TGTGCCAGCAGTAAGCCACAGCTTAACTATGGCTACACCTTC. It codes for CASSKPQLNYGYTF.